Each of the 32 T cell receptor beta chains below was sequenced from the same sample in a study of beta chain features in type 1 diabetes. General study points: Type 1 diabetes patients had moderately but significantly shorter TCRB CDR3s in all four CD4+ subsets.

The sequenced template was cDNA made from the entire isolated RNA. Profiled with immunoSEQ multiplex PCR; TCRdb holds only in-frame clones, not every one. This table has about 15,000 clones, around two thirds appearing once. These receptors lack a known antigen. What was sequenced was Tregs from blood. All receptors come from a man aged 25-45 years with type 1 diabetes.

This chain uses TRBV4-1 with TRBJ2-3; the match to TRBD1 covers 7 bases. Trimming removed 2 bases from V and 5 bases from J; junction bases left unmatched: 4. Germline V gene sequence: CDR1 MGHRA, CDR2 YSYEKL. The length of the CDR3 is 14 residues. CDR3 region: CASSQRPGGDTQYF. CDR3 DNA sequence: TGCGCCAGCAGCCAACGACCAGGGGGAGATACGCAGTATTTT.

V gene TRBV5-1 combines with J gene TRBJ1-1, with D possibly matching TRBD1 (5 bases). CDR1 and CDR2 from the germline V gene are SGHRS and YFSETQ. V lost 4 bases, J lost 4 bases, and 17 bases lay in between. The CDR3 runs to 15 residues. For the CDR3, the DNA is TGCGCCAGCAGCCTGGCGGGTAAAGGGGCCACTGAAGCTTTCTTT. Encoded protein: CASSLAGKGATEAFF.

The genes are TRBV2 and TRBJ1-1; TRBD1 matches at 10 bases. This CDR3 region has 17 residues. V shed 6 bases and J 1 base; nucleotides not matched to a gene: 11. The germline V gene encodes CDR1 SNHLY and CDR2 FYNNEI. CDR3 protein: CASRTGTGAFSNTEAFF. In DNA form, the CDR3 reads TGTGCCAGCAGGACCGGGACAGGGGCGTTTTCGAACACTGAAGCTTTCTTT.

The V gene is TRBV10-3, the J gene TRBJ2-2; D is possibly TRBD1 (5 bases). The V end lost 4 bases, the J end lost 2 bases, and 17 bases lay between the germline ends. The germline V gene encodes CDR1 ENHRY and CDR2 SYGVKD. The CDR3 is 17 residues long. As DNA, the CDR3 is TGTGCCATCAGTGCATCGGTTGGGCAGGGAAACACCGGGGAGCTGTTTTTT. Residues: CAISASVGQGNTGELFF.

This chain's CDR3 is CASRADREAEQYF. The CDR3 DNA follows: TGTGCCAGCCGGGCGGACAGGGAGGCCGAGCAGTACTTC. V usage is TRBV7-8 and J usage is TRBJ2-7, with 8 bases identical to TRBD1. Germline values: CDR1 SGHVS, CDR2 FQNEAQ. The length of the CDR3 is 13 residues. After removal of 8 bases from V and 6 bases from J, the junction contained 9 bases not matched to a gene. The complete variable domain, with remaining parts taken from reference TRBV7-8 and TRBJ2-7, reads GAGVSQSPRYKVAKRGQDVALRCDPISGHVSLFWYQQALGQGPEFLTYFQNEAQLDKSGLPSDRFFAERPEGSVSTLKIQRTQQEDSAVYLCASRADREAEQYFGPGTRLTVT.

The rearrangement joins TRBV29-1 to TRBJ1-2; the D is unclear. The CDR3 runs to 11 residues. CDR1 SQVTM and CDR2 ANQGSEA come from the germline V gene. Trimming cost V 5 bases and J 8 bases, with 12 bases left between them. CDR3 sequence reads: CSVRGGGGYTF. The DNA of the CDR3 is TGCAGCGTTCGGGGTGGAGGAGGCTACACCTTC.

The V and J genes are TRBV18 and TRBJ2-3, with 15 bases aligning to TRBD2. Looked up from germline, CDR1 is KGHSH and CDR2 is LQKENI. V dropped 3 bases and J dropped 6; count of bases not matched to a gene: 7. This CDR3 is 17 amino acids long. CDR3 DNA sequence: TGTGCCAGCTCACCTCGGACTAGCGGGAGGGCCCTCGATACGCAGTATTTT. This encodes CASSPRTSGRALDTQYF.

This chain's CDR3 is CASSPTPDRGSHEQYF. The CDR3 nucleotides are TGTGCCAGCAGCCCAACCCCGGACAGGGGGAGCCACGAGCAGTACTTC. The rearrangement links TRBV5-4 to TRBJ2-7; 10 nucleotides line up with TRBD1. Germline V gene sequence: CDR1 SGHNT, CDR2 YYREEE (reference sequence). The J segment lost 5 bases and the V segment lost 4 bases, leaving 12 bases of the junction unmatched. This CDR3 has 16 amino acids.

This clone has just a few counts. This chain joins TRBV7-9 and TRBJ2-5; a weak D match, TRBD1 (6 bases). There are 13 residues in the CDR3. The V end lost 3 bases, the J end lost 5 bases, and 10 bases lay between the germline ends. Germline lookup yields CDR1 SEHNR and CDR2 FQNEAQ (reference sequence). The CDR3 protein is CASSFGQGETQYF. DNA for the CDR3: TGTGCCAGCAGCTTTGGGCAGGGGGAGACCCAGTACTTC.

The genes are TRBV30 and TRBJ1-2; tentatively, D is TRBD1 (5 bases). The germline CDR1 and CDR2 sequences are GTSNPN and SVGIG (reference sequence). This CDR3 is 12 amino acids long. V lost 2 bases and J lost 8, with 12 bases in between. CDR3 sequence reads: CAWSPRTWGYTF. CDR3 in DNA: TGTGCCTGGAGTCCACGGACATGGGGCTACACCTTC.

The chain recombines TRBV5-1 with TRBJ1-4, with 10 bases aligning to TRBD1. V was pared by 7 bases and J by 5 bases, with 8 bases of the junction left unmatched. In germline, CDR1 is SGHRS, CDR2 YFSETQ. CDR3 length equals 15 residues. CDR3 nucleotides: TGCGCCAGCTCTCAGGGGGGACAGGGGAATGAAAAACTGTTTTTT. Translated, it gives CASSQGGQGNEKLFF.

V usage is TRBV18 and J usage is TRBJ2-3; maybe TRBD2 (6 bases). Trimming took 3 bases from V and 0 from J, leaving 16 bases between them. The CDR3 consists of 17 residues. Per germline, CDR1 KGHSH and CDR2 LQKENI. CDR3 DNA: TGTGCCAGCTCACCTCGCATCGGGAGCCTCAGCACAGATACGCAGTATTTT. Amino acid sequence: CASSPRIGSLSTDTQYF.

The chain joins TRBV11-2 to TRBJ1-5, with a tentative D call TRBD1 (6 bases). There are 13 residues in the CDR3. Germline assignment: CDR1 SGHAT and CDR2 FQNNGV. The germline V and J ends were trimmed by 1 base and 5 bases, with 6 bases remaining between them. This CDR3 reads CASSLGGHQPQHF. The CDR3 DNA reads TGTGCCAGCAGCTTAGGGGGGCATCAGCCCCAGCATTTT.

The chain couples TRBV19 to TRBJ1-6; possible D gene TRBD1, 5 bases. The CDR3 extends over 13 amino acids. V gave up 5 bases and J gave up 8 bases, with 10 bases separating them. The germline V gene has CDR1 LNHDA and CDR2 SQIVND (reference sequence). Here the CDR3 DNA reads TGTGCCAGTAGTGGCCAGGGCGATTCACCCCTCCACTTT. Protein sequence: CASSGQGDSPLHF.

This clone was counted a single time. The V call is TRBV18, the J call TRBJ2-5; D possibly corresponds to TRBD2 (5 bases). This CDR3 is built from 13 residues. Trimming took 1 base from V and 4 from J, leaving 7 bases between them. Germline-derived CDR1 and CDR2 are KGHSH and LQKENI. CDR3 residues: CASSPRGRETQYF. In DNA form, the CDR3 reads TGTGCCAGCTCACCACGAGGGAGAGAGACCCAGTACTTC.

This sequence joins TRBV18 and TRBJ2-7; 10 nucleotides line up with TRBD2. Germline V gene data show CDR1 as KGHSH and CDR2 as LQKENI. V lost 3 bases and J lost 5; bases outside the gene matches: 13. This CDR3 spans 17 amino acids. The chain's CDR3 is CASSPDVTGLAFHEQYF. The CDR3 DNA sequence: TGTGCCAGCTCACCCGATGTAACGGGACTAGCGTTCCACGAGCAGTACTTC.

The chain is built from TRBV30 and TRBJ1-1; TRBD1 is a possible D gene (6 bases). The CDR3 totals 14 residues. V dropped 5 bases and J dropped 6 bases, with 19 bases sitting between them. Germline V gene sequence: CDR1 GTSNPN, CDR2 SVGIG (reference sequence). For the CDR3, the DNA is TGTGCCTGGGCCGGCGTGGGGGGGGCAGCTGAAGCTTTCTTT. This sequence encodes CAWAGVGGAAEAFF.

In this sample, this clone turned up a few times. The chain has TRBV5-8 and TRBJ2-7; 8 bases are shared with TRBD1. V shed 0 bases and J 3 bases; nucleotides not matched to a gene: 5. The CDR3 runs 15 residues. Germline lookup yields CDR1 SGHTS and CDR2 YDEGEE. The CDR3 loop reads CASSLALGQGYEQYF. The CDR3 bases are TGTGCCAGCAGCTTGGCCTTAGGACAGGGCTACGAGCAGTACTTC.

This clone was counted a few times. The CDR3 DNA reads TGTGCCAGCAGTTACGAGAGGGCCAGGGGCAATGAGCAGTTCTTC. Translating gives CASSYERARGNEQFF. The gene calls are TRBV6-6 and TRBJ2-1; maybe TRBD1 (6 bases). With 2 bases removed from V and 6 bases from J, the gap between germline ends came to 14 bases. CDR3 size: 15 residues. The V gene's germline CDR1 is MNHNY and CDR2 SVGAGI (reference sequence).

This chain joins TRBV5-4 and TRBJ1-4; perhaps TRBD1 as D (6 bases). Looked up from germline, CDR1 is SGHNT and CDR2 is YYREEE (reference sequence). V lost 0 bases and J lost 4, with 16 bases in between. CDR3 length: 17 amino acids. The CDR3 sequence is CASSLGVDSNNNEKLFF. DNA of the CDR3: TGTGCCAGCAGCTTGGGGGTGGACAGCAACAATAATGAAAAACTGTTTTTT. Full variable domain (remainder filled in from reference TRBV5-4 and TRBJ1-4): ETGVTQSPTHLIKTRGQQVTLRCSSQSGHNTVSWYQQALGQGPQFIFQYYREEENGRGNFPPRFSGLQFPNYSSELNVNALELDDSALYLCASSLGVDSNNNEKLFFGSGTQLSVL.

This chain connects TRBV5-1 to TRBJ2-3; a possible D gene is TRBD2 (5 bases). Germline V gives CDR1 SGHRS, CDR2 YFSETQ. This CDR3 is built from 15 residues. The V and J ends lost 4 bases and 2 bases respectively, with 14 bases between them. The CDR3 coding sequence is TGCGCCAGCAGCACAACTAGGCCGATCACAGATACGCAGTATTTT. As protein: CASSTTRPITDTQYF.

Only a few counts were recorded for this clone. The chain combines TRBV11-2 with TRBJ2-1; no clear D. V was shortened by 1 base and J by 0 bases, with 7 bases between the two germline ends. Germline CDR1 is SGHAT and CDR2 is FQNNGV. The CDR3 is made up of 15 amino acids. DNA of the CDR3: TGTGCCAGCAGCTTAGGGGCGAGCTCCTACAATGAGCAGTTCTTC. Its protein is CASSLGASSYNEQFF. The full variable domain, in which reference TRBV11-2 and TRBJ2-1 provide the parts outside the CDR3, is EAGVAQSPRYKIIEKRQSVAFWCNPISGHATLYWYQQILGQGPKLLIQFQNNGVVDDSQLPKDRFSAERLKGVDSTLKIQPAKLEDSAVYLCASSLGASSYNEQFFGPGTRLTVL.

V usage is TRBV25-1 and J usage is TRBJ1-1; D is ambiguous. The V end lost 9 bases, the J end lost 4 bases, and 9 bases lay between the germline ends. This CDR3 has 11 amino acids. Per the germline V gene, CDR1 is MGHDK and CDR2 is SYGVNS. CDR3 region: CASGRGTEAFF. As DNA, the CDR3 is TGTGCCAGTGGACGGGGCACTGAAGCTTTCTTT.

The chain has TRBV4-1 and TRBJ1-5, with 9 bases matching TRBD1. Germline trimming cut 3 bases from V and 4 bases from J; bases unmatched to any gene: 10. The CDR3 extends over 17 amino acids. CDR1 is MGHRA and CDR2 is YSYEKL in the germline V gene. The CDR3 DNA is TGCGCCAGCAGCCAGGCCCCCGGACAGGGGTCGAATCAGCCCCAGCATTTT. Translating it yields CASSQAPGQGSNQPQHF.

This clone came up a few times. The chain links TRBV6-1 to TRBJ2-1; 9 positions match TRBD2. In germline, CDR1 is MNHNS, CDR2 SASEGT. The CDR3 covers 17 residues. V lost 1 base and J lost 7; bases outside the gene matches: 11. The CDR3 nucleotides are TGTGCCAGCAGTGAAGAGAGCGGGGGGTCTTCGGGGAATGAGCAGTTCTTC. This sequence encodes CASSEESGGSSGNEQFF.

This clone appeared a few times. The chain links TRBV2 to TRBJ2-1; maybe TRBD2 (5 bases). This CDR3 is 14 amino acids long. Germline CDR1 SNHLY, CDR2 FYNNEI. V gave up 1 base and J gave up 6 bases, with 10 bases separating them. The DNA for the CDR3 is TGTGCCAGCAGTGAAGTGTTTCGGGGCAATGAGCAGTTCTTC. Protein product: CASSEVFRGNEQFF.

About this clone: This same CDR3 is encoded by further DNA sequences in the sample. The chain joins TRBV10-3 to TRBJ1-5, with TRBD1 identical over 7 bases. Germline trimming cut 6 bases from V and 7 bases from J; bases unmatched to any gene: 6. CDR1 and CDR2 from the germline V gene are ENHRY and SYGVKD. The CDR3 loop spans 13 amino acids. The CDR3 nucleotides read TGTGCCATCAGCGAACAAGGGGGCCAGCCCCAGCATTTT. Residues: CAISEQGGQPQHF.

V gene TRBV10-2 combines with J gene TRBJ2-2; 11 nucleotides align to TRBD2. V lost 4 bases and J lost 9; bases outside the gene matches: 7. This CDR3 spans 15 amino acids. Germline V gene sequence: CDR1 WSHSY, CDR2 SAAADI. The CDR3 DNA is TGCGCCAGCAGTGGTTTAGCGGGGGGGCCCTGGGAGCTGTTTTTT. Translation: CASSGLAGGPWELFF.

There are a few counts of this clone. The rearrangement uses TRBV19 and TRBJ2-4, with D perhaps matching TRBD1 (5 bases). The germline CDR1 and CDR2 sequences are LNHDA and SQIVND (reference sequence). The CDR3 spans 19 residues. V lost 9 bases and J 3 bases, leaving 30 bases between the germline ends. The chain's CDR3 is CASMGSLYVARVGKNIQYF. In DNA, the CDR3 is TGTGCCAGCATGGGCAGTCTTTACGTAGCCAGGGTCGGCAAAAACATTCAGTACTTC.

In DNA, the CDR3 is TGCGCCAGCAGCCTCCGACTAGCGGGGGCCACTACCTACGAGCAGTACTTC. It encodes CASSLRLAGATTYEQYF. V and J are TRBV5-1 and TRBJ2-7; 12 bases match TRBD2. The CDR3 runs 17 residues. CDR1 is SGHRS and CDR2 is YFSETQ in the germline V gene. With 4 bases clipped from V and 2 bases from J, the junction kept 10 bases outside the gene matches.

The table lists this clone with a few counts. The V call is TRBV5-1, the J call TRBJ2-7; TRBD1 is a possible D gene (6 bases). Trimming shortened V by 0 bases and J by 4 bases, and 14 bases separated the two germline ends. The CDR3 has 15 residues. Germline CDR1 and CDR2: SGHRS and YFSETQ. In nucleotides, the CDR3 is TGCGCCAGCAGCTTGGACCCAGGGGAAGTGTACGAGCAGTACTTC. Translation: CASSLDPGEVYEQYF.

This clone was counted only a few times. The CDR3 here is CASSLGGGNGNEKLFF. DNA for the CDR3: TGTGCCAGCAGCTTAGGGGGGGGGAATGGTAATGAAAAACTGTTTTTT. The chain uses TRBV7-8 and TRBJ1-4; tentatively, D is TRBD1 (5 bases). Trimming pared 1 base from V and 4 bases from J, leaving 13 bases between. Germline CDR1 is SGHVS and CDR2 is FQNEAQ. This CDR3 has 16 amino acids.